Only a few counts were recorded for the clone carrying this T cell receptor gamma chain. Its target is unknown. This sample is part of a study of Vδ1+ human thymocytes. General observations from the study: In the thymus, TRG and TRD repertoires looked highly polyclonal with Gaussian CDR3 lengths.

The J segment lost 15 bases and the V segment lost 3 bases, leaving 17 bases of the junction unmatched. Germline V gene data show CDR1 as EGSTGY and CDR2 as YDSYTSSV. The CDR3 covers 13 residues. The sorted cells were CD3+ Vdelta1+ Vdelta2- thymocytes from alphabeta-depleted thymus. The template was reverse-transcribed extracted RNA. The CDR3 regions were amplified by multiplex PCR from V-gene primers to a constant-region primer. TCRdb reapplied CATT to the multiplex PCR reads. The data show approximately 25,000 gamma-chain clones, around 18% seen once. The source material was Vdelta1+ gamma-delta thymocytes from the thymus. Subset in this sample: FACS-sorted CD3+ TCRalphabeta- TCRVdelta1+ TCRVdelta2- thymocytes. The V and J genes are TRGV4 and TRGJ1 or TRGJ2. The sequence was obtained from a boy under two years old who had congenital heart surgery. This CDR3 is CATWDYATMLPLF. The CDR3 DNA follows: TGTGCCACCTGGGATTATGCCACCATGTTGCCACTCTTT.